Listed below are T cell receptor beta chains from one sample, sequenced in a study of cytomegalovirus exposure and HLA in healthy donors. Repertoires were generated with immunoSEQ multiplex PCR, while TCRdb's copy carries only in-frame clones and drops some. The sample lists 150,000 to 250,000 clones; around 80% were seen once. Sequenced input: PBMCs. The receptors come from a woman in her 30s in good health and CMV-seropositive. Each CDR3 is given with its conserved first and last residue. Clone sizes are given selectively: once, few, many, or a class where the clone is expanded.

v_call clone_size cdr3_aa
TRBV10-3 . CAISWGVNSPLHF
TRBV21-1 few CRGDGNTQYF
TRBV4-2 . CASSQGDRGTVEAFF
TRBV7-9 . CASSLGQGAYGTEAFF
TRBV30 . CAWSRRFPQPQHF
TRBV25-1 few CASSGTGGYGYTF
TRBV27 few CASSLASGSIYEQYF
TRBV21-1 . CASSKKWTGNGIRYSGANVLTF
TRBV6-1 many CASSTADRASEQYF
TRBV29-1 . CSVADSGFRETQYF
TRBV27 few CATGEVSNTGELFF
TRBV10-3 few CAISHSGTGGGYEQYF
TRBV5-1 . CASSASGQETQYF
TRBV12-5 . CASGTGFLDEQFF
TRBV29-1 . CSVEDGLAGDEQYF
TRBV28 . CASAKRGTGSGYTF
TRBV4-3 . CASSQDPSGRYEQYF
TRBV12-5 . CASGLVAGWRTEAFF